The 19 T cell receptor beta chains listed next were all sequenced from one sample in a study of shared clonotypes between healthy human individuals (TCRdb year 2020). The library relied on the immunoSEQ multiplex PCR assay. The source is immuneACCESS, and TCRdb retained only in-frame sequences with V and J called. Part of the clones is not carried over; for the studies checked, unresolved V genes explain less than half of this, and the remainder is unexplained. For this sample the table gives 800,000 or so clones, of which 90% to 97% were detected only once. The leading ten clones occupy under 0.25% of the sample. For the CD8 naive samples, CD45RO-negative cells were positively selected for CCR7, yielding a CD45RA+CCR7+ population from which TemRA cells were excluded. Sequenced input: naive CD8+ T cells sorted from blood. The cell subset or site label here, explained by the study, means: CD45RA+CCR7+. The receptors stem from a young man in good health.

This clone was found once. CDR3: CASSLTNEKLFF. CDR3 in DNA: TGTGCCAGCAGCTTAACTAATGAAAAACTGTTTTTT. The chain employs TRBV9 and TRBJ1-4; no clear D gene. This CDR3 has 12 residues. Looked up from germline, CDR1 is SGDLS and CDR2 is YYNGEE. Between the trimmed V and J ends, which lost 4 bases and 1 base, there was a span of 2 bases.

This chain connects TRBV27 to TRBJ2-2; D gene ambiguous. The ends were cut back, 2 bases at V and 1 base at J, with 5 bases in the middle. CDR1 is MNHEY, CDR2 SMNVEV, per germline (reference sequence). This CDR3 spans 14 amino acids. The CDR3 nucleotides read TGTGCCAGCAGTTTACTGGAGAACACCGGGGAGCTGTTTTTT. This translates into CASSLLENTGELFF.

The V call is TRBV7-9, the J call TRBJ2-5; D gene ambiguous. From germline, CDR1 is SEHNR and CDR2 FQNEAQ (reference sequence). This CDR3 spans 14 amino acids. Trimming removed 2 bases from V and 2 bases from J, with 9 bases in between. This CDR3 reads CASSLRAEQETQYF. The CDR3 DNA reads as TGTGCCAGCAGCTTACGGGCAGAGCAAGAGACCCAGTACTTC.

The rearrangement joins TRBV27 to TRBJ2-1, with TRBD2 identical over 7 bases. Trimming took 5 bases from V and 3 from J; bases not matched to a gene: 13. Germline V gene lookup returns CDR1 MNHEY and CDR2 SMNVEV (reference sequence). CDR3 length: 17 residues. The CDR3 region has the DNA TGTGCCAGCAGTCCCGGCAGTGCGGGAGTTGTCTACAATGAGCAGTTCTTC. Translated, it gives CASSPGSAGVVYNEQFF.

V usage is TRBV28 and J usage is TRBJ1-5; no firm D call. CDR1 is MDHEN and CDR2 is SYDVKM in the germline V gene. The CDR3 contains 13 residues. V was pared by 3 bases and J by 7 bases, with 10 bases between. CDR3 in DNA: TGTGCCAGCAGTTTTTGGGGTTTACAGCCCCAGCATTTT. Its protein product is CASSFWGLQPQHF. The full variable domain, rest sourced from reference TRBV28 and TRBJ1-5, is DVKVTQSSRYLVKRTGEKVFLECVQDMDHENMFWYRQDPGLGLRLIYFSYDVKMKEKGDIPEGYSVSREKKERFSLILESASTNQTSMYLCASSFWGLQPQHFGDGTRLSIL.

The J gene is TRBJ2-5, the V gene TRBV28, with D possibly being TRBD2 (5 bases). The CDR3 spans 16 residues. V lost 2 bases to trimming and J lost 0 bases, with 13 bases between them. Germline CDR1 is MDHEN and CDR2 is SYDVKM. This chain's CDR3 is CASSLGPPGYQETQYF. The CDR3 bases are TGTGCCAGCAGTTTAGGACCCCCGGGGTACCAAGAGACCCAGTACTTC.

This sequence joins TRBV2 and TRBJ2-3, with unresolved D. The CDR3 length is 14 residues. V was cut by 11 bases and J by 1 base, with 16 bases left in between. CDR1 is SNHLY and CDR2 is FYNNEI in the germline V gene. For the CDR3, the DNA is TGTGCCGTTCCAGTAGACGCTCGCACAGATACGCAGTATTTT. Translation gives CAVPVDARTDTQYF.

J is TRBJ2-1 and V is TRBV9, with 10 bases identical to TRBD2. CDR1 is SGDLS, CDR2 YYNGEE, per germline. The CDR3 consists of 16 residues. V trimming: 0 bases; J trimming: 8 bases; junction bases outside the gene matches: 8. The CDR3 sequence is CASSVVEREGQDEQFF. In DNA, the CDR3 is TGTGCCAGCAGCGTAGTTGAGCGGGAGGGCCAGGATGAGCAGTTCTTC.

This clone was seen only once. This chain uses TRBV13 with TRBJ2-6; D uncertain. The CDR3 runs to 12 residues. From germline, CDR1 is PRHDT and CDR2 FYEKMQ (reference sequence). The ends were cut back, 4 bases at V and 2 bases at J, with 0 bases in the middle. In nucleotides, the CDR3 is TGTGCCAGCAGCTCTGGGGCCAACGTCCTGACTTTC. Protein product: CASSSGANVLTF.

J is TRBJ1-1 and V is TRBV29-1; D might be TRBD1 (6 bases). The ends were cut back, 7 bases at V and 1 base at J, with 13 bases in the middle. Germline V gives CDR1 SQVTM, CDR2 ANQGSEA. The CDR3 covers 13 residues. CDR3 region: CSGLTGENTEAFF. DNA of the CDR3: TGCAGCGGATTGACAGGAGAGAACACTGAAGCTTTCTTT.

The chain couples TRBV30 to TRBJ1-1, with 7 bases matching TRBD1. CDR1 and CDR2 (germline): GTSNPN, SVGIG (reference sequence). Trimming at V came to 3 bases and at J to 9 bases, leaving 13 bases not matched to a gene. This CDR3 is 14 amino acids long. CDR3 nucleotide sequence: TGTGCCTGGAGCAGGGGGGCTGGGCGGAACCAAGCTTTCTTT. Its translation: CAWSRGAGRNQAFF.

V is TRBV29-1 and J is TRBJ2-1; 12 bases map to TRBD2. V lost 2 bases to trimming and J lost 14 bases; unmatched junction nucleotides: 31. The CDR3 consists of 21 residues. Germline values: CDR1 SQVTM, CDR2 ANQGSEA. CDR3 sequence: CSVERDNTQKASGRVSLWEFF. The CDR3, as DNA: TGCAGCGTTGAACGGGACAACACACAAAAAGCTAGCGGGAGGGTGAGTCTTTGGGAGTTCTTC.

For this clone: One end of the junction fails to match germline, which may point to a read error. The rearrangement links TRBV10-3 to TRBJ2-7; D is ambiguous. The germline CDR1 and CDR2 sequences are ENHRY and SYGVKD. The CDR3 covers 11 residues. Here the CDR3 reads CRTKGGYEQYF. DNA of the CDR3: TGCCGAACAAAAGGCGGCTACGAGCAGTACTTC.

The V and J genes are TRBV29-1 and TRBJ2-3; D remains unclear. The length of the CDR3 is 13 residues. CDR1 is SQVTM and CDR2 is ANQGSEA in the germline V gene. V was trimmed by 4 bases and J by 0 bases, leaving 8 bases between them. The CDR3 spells CSVVWQSTDTQYF. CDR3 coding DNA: TGCAGCGTTGTTTGGCAGAGCACAGATACGCAGTATTTT.

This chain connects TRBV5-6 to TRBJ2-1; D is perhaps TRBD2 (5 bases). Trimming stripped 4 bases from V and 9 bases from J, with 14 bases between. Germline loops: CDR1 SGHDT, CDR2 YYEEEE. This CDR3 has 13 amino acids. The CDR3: CASSPGGSGEQFF. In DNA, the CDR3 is TGTGCCAGCAGCCCGGGCGGGTCGGGTGAGCAGTTCTTC. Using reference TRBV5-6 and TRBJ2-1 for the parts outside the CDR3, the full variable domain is DAGVTQSPTHLIKTRGQQVTLRCSPKSGHDTVSWYQQALGQGPQFIFQYYEEEERQRGNFPDRFSGHQFPNYSSELNVNALLLGDSALYLCASSPGGSGEQFFGPGTRLTVL.

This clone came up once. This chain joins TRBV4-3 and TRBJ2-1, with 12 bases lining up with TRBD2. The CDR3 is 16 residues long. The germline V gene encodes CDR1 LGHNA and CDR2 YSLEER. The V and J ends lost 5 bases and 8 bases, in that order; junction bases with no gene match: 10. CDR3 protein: CASSYSGLAGIDEQFF. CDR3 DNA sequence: TGCGCCAGCAGCTACTCCGGACTAGCGGGAATCGATGAGCAGTTCTTC.

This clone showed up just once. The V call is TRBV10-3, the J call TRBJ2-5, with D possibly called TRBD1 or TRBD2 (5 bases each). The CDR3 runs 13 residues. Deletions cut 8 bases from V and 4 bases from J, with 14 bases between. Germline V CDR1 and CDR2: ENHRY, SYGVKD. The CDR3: CAIQGLGGETQYF. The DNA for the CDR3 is TGTGCCATCCAAGGTCTTGGGGGAGAGACCCAGTACTTC.

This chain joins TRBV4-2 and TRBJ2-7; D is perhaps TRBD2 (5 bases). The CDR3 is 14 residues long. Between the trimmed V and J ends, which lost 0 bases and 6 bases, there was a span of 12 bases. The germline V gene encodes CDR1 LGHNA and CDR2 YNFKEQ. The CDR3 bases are TGTGCCAGCAGCCAAGAACTAGGTTTGCGCGAGCAGTACTTC. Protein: CASSQELGLREQYF.

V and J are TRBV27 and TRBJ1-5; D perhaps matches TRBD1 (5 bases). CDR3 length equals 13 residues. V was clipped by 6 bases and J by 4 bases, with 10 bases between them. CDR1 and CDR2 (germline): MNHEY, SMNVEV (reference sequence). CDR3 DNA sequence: TGTGCCAGCAGCTCCAGACAGAATCAGCCCCAGCATTTT. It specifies CASSSRQNQPQHF.